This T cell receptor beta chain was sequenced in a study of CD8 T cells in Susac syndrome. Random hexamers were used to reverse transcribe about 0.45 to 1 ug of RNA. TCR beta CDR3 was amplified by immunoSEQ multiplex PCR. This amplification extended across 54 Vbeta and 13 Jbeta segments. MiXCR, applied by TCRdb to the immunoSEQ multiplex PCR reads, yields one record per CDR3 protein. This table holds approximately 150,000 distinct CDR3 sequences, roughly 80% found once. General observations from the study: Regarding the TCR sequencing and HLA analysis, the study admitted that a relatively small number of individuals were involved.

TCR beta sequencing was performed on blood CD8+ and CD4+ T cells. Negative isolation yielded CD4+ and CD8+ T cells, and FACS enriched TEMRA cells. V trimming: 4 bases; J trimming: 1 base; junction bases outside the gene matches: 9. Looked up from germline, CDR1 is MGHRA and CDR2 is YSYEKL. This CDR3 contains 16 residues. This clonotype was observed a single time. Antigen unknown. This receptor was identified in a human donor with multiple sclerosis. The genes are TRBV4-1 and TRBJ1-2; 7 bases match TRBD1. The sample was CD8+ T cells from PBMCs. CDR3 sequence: CASSPRQGSVNYGYTF. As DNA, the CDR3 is TGCGCCAGCAGCCCGCGACAGGGTTCAGTTAACTATGGCTACACCTTC.